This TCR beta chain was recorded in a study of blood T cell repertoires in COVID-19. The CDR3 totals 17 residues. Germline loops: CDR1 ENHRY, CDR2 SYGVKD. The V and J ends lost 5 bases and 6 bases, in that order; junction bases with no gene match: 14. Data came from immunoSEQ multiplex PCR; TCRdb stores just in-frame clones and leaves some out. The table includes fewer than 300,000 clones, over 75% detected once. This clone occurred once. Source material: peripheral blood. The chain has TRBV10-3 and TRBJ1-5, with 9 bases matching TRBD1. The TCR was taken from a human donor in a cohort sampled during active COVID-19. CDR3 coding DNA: TGTGCCATCAGTCACCCACCGGGACAGGGTGGGGTTCAGCCCCAGCATTTT. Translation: CAISHPPGQGGVQPQHF.